This T cell receptor beta chain was sequenced for a study of immune heterogeneity within non-small cell lung tumors. Background on the study: Tumor histology was classified as squamous cell carcinoma in several cases, non-squamous carcinoma in 10 and not otherwise specified in 1.

General study results and limits: Site-unique high-frequency clones occurred alongside identical dominant CDR3 beta clonotypes that recurred across tumor sites within a patient.

TCRs were amplified from roughly 650 ng gDNA of bulk tumor per sample. Taken during surgery, several biopsies per primary tumor were spaced as far apart as possible within the tumor mass. Patients underwent curative surgery for non-small cell lung cancer (untreated and newly diagnosed). Multiplex PCR (32 V and 13 J primers) was used to amplify the TCR beta CDR3. TCRdb processed the multiplex PCR reads anew with MiXCR; each CDR3 protein has one entry. The top ten clones hold 10% to 15% of a sample with fewer than 13,000 distinct CDR3 sequences, 27% of them seen once. Turning to this clonotype: Its antigen is unknown.

Trimming left V 1 base short and J 8 bases short, with 24 bases between. Germline V gene data show CDR1 as SGHDT and CDR2 as YYEEEE. The CDR3 length is 17 residues. The rearrangement uses TRBV5-6 and TRBJ1-2, with D hard to call. What was sequenced was lung tumor tissue. This receptor was identified in a man aged 45-65 years with non-small cell lung cancer. The CDR3 DNA is TGTGCCAGCAGCTTGACCGATGGAGCCCCTTCTAGACGAGGCTACACCTTC. Encoded protein: CASSLTDGAPSRRGYTF.